This T cell receptor (beta chain) came from a study of blood T cell repertoires in COVID-19 (dated by TCRdb to 2019 to 2021). For the wider study: The collaborator samples originated in the United States, Italy and Spain and spanned the acute and convalescent phases of COVID-19. The sample metadata nearly always contained a de-identified subject ID, COVID-19 status, age in years and sex. Samples were obtained from the ongoing ImmuneRACE study (first 160 participants) and from about 1,300 subjects provided by 6 global collaborators. Deeply sampled blood TCRbeta repertoires from subjects exposed to, actively infected with, or recovered from COVID-19 were included in the dataset. The material from the prospective study consisted of cDNA or gDNA derived from T cells, B-cell-depleted T cells, or PBMCs. The repertoires were made available in a free public database intended to serve as a resource for research on the immune response to SARS-CoV-2. HLA class I and class II types, where available, came from metadata supplied by the sample provider rather than from assay-based typing. Here is what the overall study found, with its caveats: Clinical and demographic metadata were provided uncurated, with the amount varying by source and participant.

Whole blood was collected in K2EDTA tubes by collaborating institutions according to the institutions' own protocols. For TCRbeta analysis, collaborators shipped samples in one of three forms: frozen whole blood, isolated PBMCs, or DNA extracted from either of those sample types. TCRbeta CDR3 regions were amplified from genomic DNA by means of the immunoSEQ Assay, a bias-controlled multiplex PCR. The paper's data handling went like this. Within the assay, amplification of reference gene primers was used to estimate how many nucleated cells each sample contained. To quantify the absolute abundance of each unique TCRbeta CDR3 rearrangement, sequence reads were collapsed and filtered. For each sample, productive Simpson clonality was calculated as the square root of Simpson's diversity index over productive rearrangements. As stored in TCRdb, this immuneACCESS dataset retains in-frame rearrangements with V and J assigned. A fraction of the clones does not appear; measured against another copy, unresolved V genes explain less than half of the discrepancy, and the remainder lacks a known reason. The V and J calls and the clone size are those of that table, but D and trimming were determined from the DNA. In all, the sample holds 45,000 to 55,000 clones, and roughly four fifths of those were seen once. The ten biggest clones cover approximately 7.4% of the sample.

To note about this clone: It has no known antigen specificity. Base quality data are lacking; no much larger clone is found one base away.

The germline V gene provides CDR1 LGHNA and CDR2 YSLEER. The CDR3 runs 16 residues from the cysteine to the phenylalanine. Only the CDR3 portion is preserved as DNA: 48 bases, with reading frame beginning at the first base. Deletion took 0 bases off V and 2 bases off J, with a span of 13 bases between the germline ends. The TCR was taken from a man between 60 and 70 years old with active COVID-19. The sample consisted of peripheral blood. In this chain, TRBV4-3 is recombined with TRBJ1-2; tentative D gene TRBD1, with 5 bases matching. The CDR3 region reads CASSQDLTGVNYGYTF. DNA sequence: TGCGCCAGCAGCCAAGATCTTACGGGGGTGAACTATGGCTACACCTTC.